The rows below give T cell receptor beta chains drawn from one sample of a study of blood T cells in healthy people across ages. TCRdb independently ran MiXCR on the 5' RACE reads; one entry per CDR3 protein. Of roughly 1,000,000 distinct CDR3 sequences detected, approximately 25% appear once; the ten largest clones hold 0.65% to 0.75%. Separately, the same data were catalogued under a study of T cells of mothers and their children.

Sample: blood. These receptors were obtained from a girl aged 2 to 10 in good health. Each CDR3 is given with its conserved first and last residue. The D gene is left open where the match is weak. The size of a clone is reported for some rows only, either as once, few or many, or as a class for expanded clones.

V	J	size	D	CDR3	DNA
TRBV7-8	TRBJ1-2	few	TRBD1	CASSPQGGEGYGYTF	TGTGCCAGCAGCCCACAGGGGGGGGAGGGCTATGGCTACACCTTC
TRBV29-1	TRBJ2-7	-	-	CSVAGTQNSYEQYF	TGCAGCGTTGCTGGGACCCAAAACTCCTACGAGCAGTACTTC
TRBV29-1	TRBJ2-3	few	-	CSVEWAAILATDTQYF	TGCAGCGTTGAGTGGGCAGCTATACTGGCCACAGATACGCAGTATTTT
TRBV20-1	TRBJ2-1	-	-	CSAPALRESYNEQFF	TGCAGTGCTCCTGCACTACGGGAGTCTTACAATGAGCAGTTCTTC
TRBV20-1	TRBJ1-2	few	-	CSAGSGFNYGYTF	TGCAGTGCAGGTTCAGGCTTTAACTATGGCTACACCTTC
TRBV20-1	TRBJ2-5	-	TRBD1	CSATRQGPVETQYF	TGCAGTGCCACCCGACAGGGCCCGGTAGAGACCCAGTACTTC
TRBV29-1	TRBJ1-3	-	-	CSVSQDPNQNTIYF	TGCAGCGTTTCACAGGATCCCAACCAAAACACCATATATTTT
TRBV5-1	TRBJ1-1	-	TRBD1	CASSPGTGGGGTEAFF	TGCGCCAGCAGCCCGGGGACAGGGGGCGGGGGTACTGAAGCTTTCTTT
TRBV28	TRBJ2-5	-	TRBD1	CASSSIQGQERNPQETQYF	TGTGCCAGCAGTTCGATACAGGGGCAAGAACGGAACCCGCAAGAGACCCAGTACTTC
TRBV6-2/TRBV6-3	TRBJ2-5	-	TRBD2	CASSWDGLAGSETQYF	TGTGCCAGCAGTTGGGACGGACTAGCTGGGTCGGAGACCCAGTACTTC
TRBV7-2	TRBJ2-1	-	TRBD2	CASSFATSGRVNEQFF	TGTGCCAGCAGTTTTGCGACTAGCGGGAGGGTTAATGAGCAGTTCTTC
TRBV2	TRBJ1-5	few	-	CASSVAGNPQHF	TGTGCCAGCAGTGTGGCGGGGAATCCCCAGCATTTT
TRBV28	TRBJ2-7	few	-	CASTSLGRYEQYF	TGTGCCAGCACTAGCCTCGGACGCTACGAGCAGTACTTC
TRBV7-9	TRBJ2-5	few	-	CACALTAGMKEIQYF	TGTGCCTGCGCATTGACCGCGGGGATGAAAGAGATCCAGTACTTC
TRBV12-3/TRBV12-4	TRBJ2-7	few	-	CASSFSLFTYEQYF	TGTGCCAGCAGTTTCTCCCTCTTTACCTACGAGCAGTACTTC
TRBV29-1	TRBJ2-3	-	-	CSVELADHTDTQYF	TGCAGCGTTGAATTAGCGGACCACACAGATACGCAGTATTTT
TRBV6-2/TRBV6-3	TRBJ2-5	few	-	CASSYGSKEQLF	TGTGCCAGCAGTTATGGTTCAAAGGAGCAGCTCTTC
TRBV7-2	TRBJ2-7	-	-	CASTLVRYEQYF	TGTGCCAGCACCCTGGTCCGTTACGAGCAGTACTTC
TRBV5-1	TRBJ1-1	-	TRBD1	CASSMGGQMNTEAFF	TGCGCCAGCAGCATGGGGGGACAGATGAACACTGAAGCTTTCTTT
TRBV20-1	TRBJ2-3	few	TRBD1	CSARDRGQSTDTQYF	TGCAGTGCTAGAGATAGGGGACAGAGCACAGATACGCAGTATTTT
TRBV6-6	TRBJ2-7	-	-	CASSHTGLPYEQYF	TGTGCCAGCAGTCATACAGGTCTCCCCTACGAGCAGTACTTC
TRBV19	TRBJ2-7	-	-	CASSILAASYEQYF	TGTGCCAGTAGTATTTTAGCAGCAAGCTACGAGCAGTACTTC
TRBV7-3	TRBJ2-5	few	TRBD2	CASASTGGRQETQYF	TGTGCCAGCGCGTCAACCGGCGGGAGACAAGAGACCCAGTACTTC
TRBV7-2	TRBJ2-7	-	-	CASSPLQSGTTYEQYF	TGTGCCAGCAGCCCTCTTCAGTCCGGTACCACCTACGAGCAGTACTTC
TRBV19	TRBJ1-4	few	TRBD1	CASSDDRESNEKLFF	TGTGCCAGTAGTGATGACAGGGAAAGCAATGAAAAACTGTTTTTT
TRBV5-1	TRBJ1-6	-	TRBD1	CASSLAGTGDSPLHF	TGCGCCAGCAGCTTGGCCGGGACAGGGGATTCACCCCTCCACTTT
TRBV27	TRBJ2-1	-	-	CASSLYRSLGNEQFF	TGTGCCAGCAGTTTATACCGTTCCCTTGGGAATGAGCAGTTCTTC